The 16 T cell receptor beta chains below all came from one sample that was sequenced in a study of blood T cell repertoires in COVID-19. Libraries were prepared by immunoSEQ multiplex PCR; TCRdb keeps only in-frame clonotypes and omits some of them. The sample comprises about 100,000 clones, approximately 90% of which are singletons, and about 1.8% rests with the top ten. Material for sequencing was peripheral blood. The receptors stem from a human donor with active COVID-19. The donor label of this sample is uncertain.

The J gene is TRBJ2-3, the V gene TRBV4-2; a possible D gene is TRBD1 (7 bases). Deletions cut 5 bases from V and 0 bases from J, with 12 bases between. The CDR3 covers 15 residues. Germline V gives CDR1 LGHNA, CDR2 YNFKEQ. CDR3 nucleotides: TGTGCCAGCAGCGTGACAGGGACTAGCACAGATACGCAGTATTTT. This gives the protein CASSVTGTSTDTQYF.

The chain carries TRBV4-2 and TRBJ1-1; 7 positions match TRBD1. This CDR3 region has 15 residues. Germline CDR1 is LGHNA and CDR2 is YNFKEQ. Trimming at V came to 4 bases and at J to 1 base, leaving 6 bases not matched to a gene. CDR3 DNA sequence: TGTGCCAGCAGCCCAGGGAGGACAGGGAACACTGAAGCTTTCTTT. Protein product: CASSPGRTGNTEAFF.

The chain links TRBV13 to TRBJ1-5; TRBD1 matches at 10 bases. Per germline, CDR1 PRHDT and CDR2 FYEKMQ (reference sequence). This CDR3 has 15 amino acids. Losses at the gene ends were 0 bases for V and 7 bases for J; bases not matched to a gene: 3. As DNA, the CDR3 is TGTGCCAGCAGCTTAGGGACAGGGGGCGTCCAGCCCCAGCATTTT. Translating it yields CASSLGTGGVQPQHF.

The V gene is TRBV27, the J gene TRBJ1-6; tentatively, D is TRBD1 (5 bases). Trimming cost V 2 bases and J 7 bases, with 18 bases left between them. Per the germline V gene, CDR1 is MNHEY and CDR2 is SMNVEV (reference sequence). CDR3 length equals 17 residues. Here the CDR3 DNA reads TGTGCCAGCAGTTTAGCTACCTCGGGACTAAGAAATTCACCCCTCCACTTT. Its translation is CASSLATSGLRNSPLHF.

The V and J genes are TRBV19 and TRBJ1-5; a weak D match, TRBD1 (5 bases). The CDR3 is 14 residues long. Trimming left V 4 bases short and J 3 bases short, with 10 bases between. Germline loops: CDR1 LNHDA, CDR2 SQIVND (reference sequence). The CDR3 spells CASSSGGINQPQHF. As DNA, the CDR3 is TGTGCCAGTAGTAGCGGGGGGATCAATCAGCCCCAGCATTTT.

This clone was detected once. The rearrangement uses TRBV2 and TRBJ2-7; 7 nucleotides line up with TRBD2. Germline CDR1 is SNHLY and CDR2 is FYNNEI. V trimming: 9 bases; J trimming: 1 base; junction bases outside the gene matches: 9. The CDR3 spans 14 residues. This CDR3 reads CASHRGLESYEQYF. The CDR3 coding sequence is TGTGCCAGTCATCGCGGACTAGAGTCCTACGAGCAGTACTTC.

The genes are TRBV5-1 and TRBJ2-1; TRBD2 matches at 8 bases. The CDR3 runs to 13 residues. Germline V gives CDR1 SGHRS, CDR2 YFSETQ. J was trimmed by 14 bases and V by 6 bases; bases with no gene match: 13. The chain's CDR3 is CASNEPAGGREFF. The CDR3 nucleotides are TGCGCCAGCAACGAGCCCGCGGGGGGACGGGAGTTCTTC. The full variable domain, rest sourced from reference TRBV5-1 and TRBJ2-1, is KAGVTQTPRYLIKTRGQQVTLSCSPISGHRSVSWYQQTPGQGLQFLFEYFSETQRNKGNFPGRFSGRQFSNSRSEMNVSTLELGDSALYLCASNEPAGGREFFGPGTRLTVL.

This clone was picked up a small number of times. This chain connects TRBV5-1 to TRBJ1-2; TRBD1 agrees at 8 bases. V lost 3 bases and J lost 4; bases outside the gene matches: 8. The CDR3 is 15 amino acids. Germline CDR1 is SGHRS and CDR2 is YFSETQ. The CDR3: CASSSGQGGSYGYTF. For the CDR3, the DNA is TGCGCCAGCAGCTCAGGACAGGGAGGGTCCTATGGCTACACCTTC.

The J gene is TRBJ1-3, the V gene TRBV5-1; D gene unclear. The CDR3 is 16 residues long. The germline V and J ends were trimmed by 0 bases and 3 bases, with 13 bases remaining between them. Germline values: CDR1 SGHRS, CDR2 YFSETQ. The CDR3 bases are TGCGCCAGCAGCTTGGAAATTCAGGAAATTGGAAACACCATATATTTT. Translated: CASSLEIQEIGNTIYF.

J is TRBJ1-2 and V is TRBV18; 7 nucleotides agree with TRBD1. Trimming removed 6 bases from V and 4 bases from J; junction bases left unmatched: 8. The germline gives CDR1 KGHSH, CDR2 LQKENI. CDR3 size: 14 residues. In nucleotides, the CDR3 is TGTGCCAGCTCTCAGGGGGACAGCGGCTATGGCTACACCTTC. Translated, it gives CASSQGDSGYGYTF.

This sequence joins TRBV6-5 and TRBJ2-7, with D possibly matching TRBD2 (7 bases). The CDR3 covers 15 residues. V was shortened by 1 base and J by 6 bases, with 16 bases between the two germline ends. Per germline, CDR1 MNHEY and CDR2 SVGAGI. The CDR3 DNA sequence: TGTGCCAGCAGTTACTGGATAGGGGGGGGCGGCGAGCAGTACTTC. Amino acid sequence: CASSYWIGGGGEQYF.

Concerning this clone: This CDR3 is also generated by other DNA sequences in the sample. This chain links TRBV7-9 with TRBJ2-4; D perhaps matches TRBD2 (5 bases). V shed 1 base and J shed 7 bases, with 14 bases lying between them. The germline gives CDR1 SEHNR, CDR2 FQNEAQ (reference sequence). CDR3 length: 15 residues. The CDR3 DNA reads as TGTGCCAGCAGCTTAGTGACGGAGGTGATCAACATTCAGTACTTC. Encoded protein: CASSLVTEVINIQYF.

The rearrangement joins TRBV6-6 to TRBJ1-1; D unclear. CDR1 and CDR2 from the germline V gene are MNHNY and SVGAGI (reference sequence). The CDR3 runs 13 residues. The germline V and J ends were trimmed by 10 bases and 10 bases, with 22 bases remaining between them. The CDR3 DNA follows: TGTGCCACCTCTATAGGGCCCGGGGAACTAGCTTTCTTT. Encoded protein: CATSIGPGELAFF.

The chain employs TRBV27 and TRBJ2-6, with a weak D call TRBD2 (5 bases). The CDR3 runs to 17 residues. Germline V gene data show CDR1 as MNHEY and CDR2 as SMNVEV (reference sequence). V was cut by 8 bases and J by 0 bases, with 17 bases left in between. The CDR3, as DNA: TGTGCCAGCTCCCTGGCGGGTAGGACCTCTGGGGCCAACGTCCTGACTTTC. This gives the protein CASSLAGRTSGANVLTF.

V gene TRBV19 combines with J gene TRBJ1-1, with TRBD1 as a possible D gene (6 bases). V lost 3 bases and J 1 base, leaving 15 bases between the germline ends. Germline values: CDR1 LNHDA, CDR2 SQIVND (reference sequence). The CDR3 sequence is 16 residues long. In nucleotides, the CDR3 is TGTGCCAGTAGTATGCGACGGGACACCTCGAACACTGAAGCTTTCTTT. Protein product: CASSMRRDTSNTEAFF.

This sequence joins TRBV9 and TRBJ2-7; 11 nucleotides line up with TRBD2. Per germline, CDR1 SGDLS and CDR2 YYNGEE. After removal of 0 bases from V and 4 bases from J, the junction contained 3 bases not matched to a gene. This CDR3 has 15 amino acids. The CDR3 bases are TGTGCCAGCAGCGTAGGAACTAGCGGGGGATACGAGCAGTACTTC. Translating gives CASSVGTSGGYEQYF.